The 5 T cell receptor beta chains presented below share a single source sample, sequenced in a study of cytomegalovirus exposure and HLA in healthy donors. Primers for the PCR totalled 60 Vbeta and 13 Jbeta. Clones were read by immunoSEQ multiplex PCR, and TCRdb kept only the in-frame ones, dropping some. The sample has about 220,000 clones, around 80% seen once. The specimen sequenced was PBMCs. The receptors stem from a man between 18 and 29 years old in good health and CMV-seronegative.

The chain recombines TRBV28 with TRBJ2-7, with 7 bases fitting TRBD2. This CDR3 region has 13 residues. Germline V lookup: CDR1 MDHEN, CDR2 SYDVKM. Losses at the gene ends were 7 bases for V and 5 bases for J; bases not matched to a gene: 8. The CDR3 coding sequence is TGTGCCAGCACCCTGGGGGAGGGCGACGAGCAGTACTTC. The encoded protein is CASTLGEGDEQYF.

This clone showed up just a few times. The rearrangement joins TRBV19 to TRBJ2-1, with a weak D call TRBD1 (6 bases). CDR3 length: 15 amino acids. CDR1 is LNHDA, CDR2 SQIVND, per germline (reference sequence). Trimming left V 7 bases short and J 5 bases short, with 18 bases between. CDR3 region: CASNSVNEGDNEQFF. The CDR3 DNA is TGTGCCAGTAATTCCGTAAACGAGGGGGACAATGAGCAGTTCTTC.

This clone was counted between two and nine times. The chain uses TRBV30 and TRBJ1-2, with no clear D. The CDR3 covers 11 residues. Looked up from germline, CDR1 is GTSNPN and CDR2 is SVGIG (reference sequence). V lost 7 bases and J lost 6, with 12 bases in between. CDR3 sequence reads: CASNRGDGYTF. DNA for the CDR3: TGTGCCTCAAACCGGGGAGATGGCTACACCTTC.

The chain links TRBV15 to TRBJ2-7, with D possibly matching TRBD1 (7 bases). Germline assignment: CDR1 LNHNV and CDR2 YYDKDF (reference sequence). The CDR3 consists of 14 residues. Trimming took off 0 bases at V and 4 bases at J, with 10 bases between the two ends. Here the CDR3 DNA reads TGTGCCACCAGCAGAGAGGAGGGGGCATACGAGCAGTACTTC. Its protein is CATSREEGAYEQYF.

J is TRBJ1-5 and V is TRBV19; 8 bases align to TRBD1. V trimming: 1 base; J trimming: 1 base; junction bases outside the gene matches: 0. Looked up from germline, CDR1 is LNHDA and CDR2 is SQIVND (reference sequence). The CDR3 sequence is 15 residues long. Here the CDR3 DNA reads TGTGCCAGTAGTATAGGGACAGGGAGCAATCAGCCCCAGCATTTT. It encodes CASSIGTGSNQPQHF.